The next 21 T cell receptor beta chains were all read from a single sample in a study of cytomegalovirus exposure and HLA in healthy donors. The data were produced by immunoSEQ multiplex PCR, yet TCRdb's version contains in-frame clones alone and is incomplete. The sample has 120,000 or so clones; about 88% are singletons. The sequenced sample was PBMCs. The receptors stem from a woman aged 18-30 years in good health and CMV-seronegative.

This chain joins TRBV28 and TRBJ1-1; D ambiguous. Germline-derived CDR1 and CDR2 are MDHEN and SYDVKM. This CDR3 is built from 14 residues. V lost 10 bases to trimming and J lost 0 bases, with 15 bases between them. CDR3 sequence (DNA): TGTGCCACCGGACTGCCTTCCATGAACACTGAAGCTTTCTTT. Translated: CATGLPSMNTEAFF.

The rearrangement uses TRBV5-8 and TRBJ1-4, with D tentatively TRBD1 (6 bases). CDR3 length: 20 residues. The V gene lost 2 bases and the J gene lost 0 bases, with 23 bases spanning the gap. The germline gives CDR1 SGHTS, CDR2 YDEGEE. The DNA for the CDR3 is TGTGCCAGCAGCTTCTATGGACAGTCAAAGTGGGCCGCAACTAATGAAAAACTGTTTTTT. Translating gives CASSFYGQSKWAATNEKLFF.

CDR3 sequence reads: CASSLVSSGEQYV. DNA of the CDR3: TGTGCCAGCAGCTTAGTTTCTAGCGGCGAGCAGTACGTC. The rearrangement joins TRBV11-2 to TRBJ2-7; TRBD2 agrees at 7 bases. This CDR3 region has 13 residues. Germline loops: CDR1 SGHAT, CDR2 FQNNGV. V lost 1 base, J lost 6 bases, and 3 bases stayed unmatched.

The CDR3 reads CASSLPSGLAGSYEQYF. The CDR3 DNA sequence: TGTGCCAGCAGCTTACCCTCCGGACTAGCGGGATCATACGAGCAGTACTTC. This chain connects TRBV7-8 to TRBJ2-7, with 12 bases matching TRBD2. V trimming: 2 bases; J trimming: 4 bases; junction bases outside the gene matches: 9. This CDR3 has 17 residues. Looked up from germline, CDR1 is SGHVS and CDR2 is FQNEAQ. The full variable domain, with the rest looked up from reference TRBV7-8 and TRBJ2-7, is GAGVSQSPRYKVAKRGQDVALRCDPISGHVSLFWYQQALGQGPEFLTYFQNEAQLDKSGLPSDRFFAERPEGSVSTLKIQRTQQEDSAVYLCASSLPSGLAGSYEQYFGPGTRLTVT.

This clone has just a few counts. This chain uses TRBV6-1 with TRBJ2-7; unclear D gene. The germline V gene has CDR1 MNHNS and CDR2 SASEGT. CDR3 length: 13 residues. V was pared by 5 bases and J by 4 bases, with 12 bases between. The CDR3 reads CASSSPAVYEQYV. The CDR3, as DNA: TGTGCCAGCAGTTCCCCGGCGGTGTACGAGCAGTACGTC.

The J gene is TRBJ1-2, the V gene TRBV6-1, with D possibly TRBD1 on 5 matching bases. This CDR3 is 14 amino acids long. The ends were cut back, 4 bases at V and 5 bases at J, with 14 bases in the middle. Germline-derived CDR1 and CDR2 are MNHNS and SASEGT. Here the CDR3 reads CASSGKGEVYGYTF. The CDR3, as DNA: TGTGCCAGCAGTGGTAAAGGGGAGGTTTATGGCTACACCTTC.

CDR3 protein: CASSLSPAGNTEAFF. CDR3 DNA sequence: TGTGCCAGCAGTTTATCGCCAGCAGGGAACACTGAAGCTTTCTTT. V usage is TRBV27 and J usage is TRBJ1-1; D is undetermined. CDR1 is MNHEY and CDR2 is SMNVEV in the germline V gene (reference sequence). This CDR3 comprises 15 residues. V gave up 0 bases and J gave up 1 base, with 9 bases separating them.

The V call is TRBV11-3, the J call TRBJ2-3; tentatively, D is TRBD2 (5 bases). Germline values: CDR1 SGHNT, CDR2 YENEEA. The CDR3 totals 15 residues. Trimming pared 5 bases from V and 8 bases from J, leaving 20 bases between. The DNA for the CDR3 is TGTGCCAGCAGCAAGACTACAAAAACTACTTCTACGCAGTATTTT. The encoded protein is CASSKTTKTTSTQYF.

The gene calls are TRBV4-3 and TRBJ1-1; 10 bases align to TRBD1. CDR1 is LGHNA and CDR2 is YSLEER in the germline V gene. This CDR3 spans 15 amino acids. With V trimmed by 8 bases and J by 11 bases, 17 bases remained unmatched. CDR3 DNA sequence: TGCGCCAGCCGGAGATCCGAGACAGGGGGCTATTTGGCTTTCTTT. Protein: CASRRSETGGYLAFF.

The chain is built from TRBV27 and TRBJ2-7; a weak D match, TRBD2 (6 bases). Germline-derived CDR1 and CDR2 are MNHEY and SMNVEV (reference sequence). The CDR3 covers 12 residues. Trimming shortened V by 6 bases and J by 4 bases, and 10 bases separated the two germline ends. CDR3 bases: TGTGCCAGCAGCCCAGGGACTTACGAGCAGTACTTC. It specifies CASSPGTYEQYF.

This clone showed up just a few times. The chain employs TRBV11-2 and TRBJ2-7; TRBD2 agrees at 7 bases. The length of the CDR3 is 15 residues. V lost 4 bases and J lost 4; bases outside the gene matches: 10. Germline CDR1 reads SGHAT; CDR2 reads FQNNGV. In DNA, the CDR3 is TGTGCCAGCAGCTCAGGTGGCGGGGGAATTTACGAGCAGTACGTC. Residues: CASSSGGGGIYEQYV.

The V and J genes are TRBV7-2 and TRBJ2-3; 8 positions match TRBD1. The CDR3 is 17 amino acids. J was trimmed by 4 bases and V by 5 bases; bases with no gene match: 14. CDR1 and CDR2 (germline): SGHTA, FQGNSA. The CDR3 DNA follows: TGTGCCAGCAGCGCAGGACAGGGTAGGGATTTCGCAGATACGCAGTATTTT. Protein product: CASSAGQGRDFADTQYF.

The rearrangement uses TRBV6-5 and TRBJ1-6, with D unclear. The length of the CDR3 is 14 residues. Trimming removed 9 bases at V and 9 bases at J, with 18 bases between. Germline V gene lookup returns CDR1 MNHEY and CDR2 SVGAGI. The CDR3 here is CASTTRRTTSPLHF. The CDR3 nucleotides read TGTGCCAGTACGACCCGACGGACTACTTCACCCCTCCACTTT.

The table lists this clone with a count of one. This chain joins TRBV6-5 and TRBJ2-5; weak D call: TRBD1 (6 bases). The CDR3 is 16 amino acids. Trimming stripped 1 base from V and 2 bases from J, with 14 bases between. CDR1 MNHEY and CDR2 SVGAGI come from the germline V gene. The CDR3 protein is CASSYFTDRFQETQYF. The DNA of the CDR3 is TGTGCCAGCAGTTACTTTACTGACAGGTTTCAAGAGACCCAGTACTTC.

CDR3 nucleotide sequence: TGTGCCAGCAGTCCCGGGACAGGGGTCCACGAGCAGTACTTC. As protein: CASSPGTGVHEQYF. The chain links TRBV27 to TRBJ2-7, with 10 bases that match TRBD1. The CDR3 sequence is 14 residues long. Trimming removed 5 bases from V and 5 bases from J; junction bases left unmatched: 6. Germline V gene sequence: CDR1 MNHEY, CDR2 SMNVEV (reference sequence).

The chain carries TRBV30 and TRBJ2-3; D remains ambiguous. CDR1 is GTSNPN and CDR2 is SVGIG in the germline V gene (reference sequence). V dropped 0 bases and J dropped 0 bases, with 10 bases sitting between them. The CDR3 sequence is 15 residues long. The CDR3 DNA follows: TGTGCCTGGAGTGTAGCCGCTGCTAGCACAGATACGCAGTATTTT. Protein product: CAWSVAAASTDTQYF.

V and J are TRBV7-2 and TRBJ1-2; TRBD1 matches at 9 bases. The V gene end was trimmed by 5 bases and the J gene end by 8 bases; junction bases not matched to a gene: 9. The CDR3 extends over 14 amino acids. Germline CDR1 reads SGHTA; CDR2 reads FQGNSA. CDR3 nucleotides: TGTGCCAGCAGCGGGACAGGGAAAGGTCTAGGCTACACCTTC. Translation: CASSGTGKGLGYTF.

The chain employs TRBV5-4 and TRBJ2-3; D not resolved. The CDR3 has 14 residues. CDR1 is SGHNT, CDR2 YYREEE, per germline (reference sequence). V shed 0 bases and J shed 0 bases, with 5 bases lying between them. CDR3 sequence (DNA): TGTGCCAGCAGCTTGGCGTCTAGCACAGATACGCAGTATTTT. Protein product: CASSLASSTDTQYF.

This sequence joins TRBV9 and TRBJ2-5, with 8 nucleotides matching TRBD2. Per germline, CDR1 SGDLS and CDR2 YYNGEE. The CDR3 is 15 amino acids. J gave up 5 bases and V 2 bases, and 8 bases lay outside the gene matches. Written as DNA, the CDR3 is TGTGCCAGCAGCGTTCGCGGGAGGAATTGGGAGACCCAGTACTTC. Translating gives CASSVRGRNWETQYF. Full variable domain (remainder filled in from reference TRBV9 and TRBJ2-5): DSGVTQTPKHLITATGQRVTLRCSPRSGDLSVYWYQQSLDQGLQFLIQYYNGEERAKGNILERFSAQQFPDLHSELNLSSLELGDSALYFCASSVRGRNWETQYFGPGTRLLVL.

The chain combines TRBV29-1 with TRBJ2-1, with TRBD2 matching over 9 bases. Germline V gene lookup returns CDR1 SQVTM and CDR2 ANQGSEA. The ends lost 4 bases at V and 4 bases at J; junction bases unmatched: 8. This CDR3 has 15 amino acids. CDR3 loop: CSVGFRLAEYNEQFF. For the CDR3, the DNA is TGCAGCGTTGGTTTCCGACTAGCGGAATACAATGAGCAGTTCTTC.

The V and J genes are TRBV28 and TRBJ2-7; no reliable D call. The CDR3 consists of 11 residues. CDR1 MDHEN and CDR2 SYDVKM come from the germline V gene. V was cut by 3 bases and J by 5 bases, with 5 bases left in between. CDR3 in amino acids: CASSFLHEQYF. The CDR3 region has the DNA TGTGCCAGCAGTTTCCTACACGAGCAGTACTTC.